The following is a TCR beta chain sequence with its context. Its antigen is unidentified. This record belongs to a study of regulatory dendritic cells for organ transplantation. Points from the study as a whole: Memory CD8+ T cells were the most oligoclonal; naive cells were highly diverse. Regulatory dendritic cells appeared to expand memory CD8+ clones less than mature ones.

CDR1 and CDR2 (germline): MNHEY, SMNVEV (reference sequence). The CDR3 covers 17 residues. Losses at the gene ends were 5 bases for V and 1 base for J; bases not matched to a gene: 7. The repertoire was sequenced with immunoSEQ multiplex PCR; TCRdb's copy has only in-frame clones and lacks some. The table has 35,000 to 45,000 clones, about 93% seen once. The rearrangement uses TRBV27 and TRBJ2-2, with 10 bases lining up with TRBD2. Sequenced: naive CD8+ T cells from blood. Subset here: CD45RA+ naive T cells. The receptor was isolated from a human donor in good health. The CDR3 reads CASSLSLAGVNTGELFF. The CDR3 DNA reads TGTGCCAGCAGTCTTAGCCTAGCGGGAGTGAACACCGGGGAGCTGTTTTTT.